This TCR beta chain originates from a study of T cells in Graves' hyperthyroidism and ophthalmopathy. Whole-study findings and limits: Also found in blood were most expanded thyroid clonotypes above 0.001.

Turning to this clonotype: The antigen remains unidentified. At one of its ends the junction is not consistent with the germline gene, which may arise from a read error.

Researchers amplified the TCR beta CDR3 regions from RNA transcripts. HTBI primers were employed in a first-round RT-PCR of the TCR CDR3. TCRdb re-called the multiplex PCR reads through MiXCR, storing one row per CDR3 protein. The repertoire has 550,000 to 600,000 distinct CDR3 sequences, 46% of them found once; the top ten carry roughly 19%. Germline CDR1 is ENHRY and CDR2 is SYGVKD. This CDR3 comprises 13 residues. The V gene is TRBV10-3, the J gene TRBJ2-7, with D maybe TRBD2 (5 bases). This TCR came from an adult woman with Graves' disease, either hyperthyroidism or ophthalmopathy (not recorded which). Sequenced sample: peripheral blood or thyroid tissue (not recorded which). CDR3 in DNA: TGTGCCATCAATGGGTATGGGTCCGGGGAGCTGTACTTC. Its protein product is CAINGYGSGELYF.